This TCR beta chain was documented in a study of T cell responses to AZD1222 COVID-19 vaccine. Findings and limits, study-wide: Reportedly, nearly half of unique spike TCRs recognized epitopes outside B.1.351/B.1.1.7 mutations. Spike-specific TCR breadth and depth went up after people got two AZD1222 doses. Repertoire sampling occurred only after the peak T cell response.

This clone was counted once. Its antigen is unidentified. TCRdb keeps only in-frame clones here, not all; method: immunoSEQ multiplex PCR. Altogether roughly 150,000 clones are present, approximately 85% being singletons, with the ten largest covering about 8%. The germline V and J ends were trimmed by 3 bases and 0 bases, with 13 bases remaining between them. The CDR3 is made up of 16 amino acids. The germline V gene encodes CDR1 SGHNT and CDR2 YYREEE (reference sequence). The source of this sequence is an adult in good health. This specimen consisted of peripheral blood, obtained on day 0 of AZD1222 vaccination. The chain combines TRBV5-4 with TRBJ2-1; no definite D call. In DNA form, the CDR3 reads TGTGCCAGCAGCTCTGCTGACTTGAGCTCCTACAATGAGCAGTTCTTC. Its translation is CASSSADLSSYNEQFF.